These T cell receptor beta chains were read from a single sample in a study of cytomegalovirus exposure and HLA in healthy donors. Profiling relied on immunoSEQ multiplex PCR, and the TCRdb table lists in-frame clones only, not all of them. The repertoire holds 50,000 to 60,000 clones, with about three quarters as singletons. The sample consisted of PBMCs. Source of these receptors: a man aged 18 to 30 in good health and CMV-seronegative. CDR3s leave out the opening cysteine and the closing phenylalanine or tryptophan.

v_call	j_call	cdr3_aa
TRBV6-9	TRBJ2-5	AGKDREETQY
TRBV27	TRBJ2-7	ASSAGAYEQY
TRBV28	TRBJ1-1	ASLSPGESTEAF
TRBV7-2	TRBJ2-4	ASSGRGGRTAKNIQY
TRBV6-6	TRBJ2-7	ASSRSSGGYEQY
TRBV7-9	TRBJ1-1	ASSFVPVENTEAF
TRBV18	TRBJ2-1	ASSPQNEQF
TRBV6-1	TRBJ1-1	ASSEGGVQVKGAF
TRBV29-1	TRBJ1-5	SVGQGGQPQH
TRBV28	TRBJ1-2	ASRETGTFWGYT
TRBV10-2	TRBJ1-4	ASSRSLANEKLF
TRBV28	TRBJ1-5	ASSPGTGNQPQH
TRBV6-5	TRBJ1-1	ASSRLPPYTEAF
TRBV29-1	TRBJ2-5	SVATTSGSQETQY
TRBV30	TRBJ2-7	AWSVRRGEQY
TRBV19	TRBJ2-7	ASSTPGEHYEQY
TRBV28	TRBJ1-4	ASSTYEGVREKLF
TRBV30	TRBJ1-1	AWSKGENTEAF
TRBV28	TRBJ1-5	ASRYLRGSNQPQH
TRBV10-3	TRBJ1-1	ATGQGANTEAF
TRBV10-1	TRBJ1-1	ASSERQINTEAF
TRBV9	TRBJ1-1	ASSVDGGGSEAF
TRBV30	TRBJ1-2	AWRPTVGGYT
TRBV30	TRBJ1-2	ACPYRGLYGYT
TRBV19	TRBJ2-3	ASSTAPMGQGPVTDTQY
TRBV7-2	TRBJ2-3	ASSMTGSGRRGGTDTQY
TRBV5-1	TRBJ2-2	ASSLAADRPSGELF
TRBV29-1	TRBJ2-2	SVAGGSPTGELF
TRBV7-6	TRBJ1-5	ASSLAGGVGQPQH
TRBV10-2	TRBJ1-1	ASSFSGTSQEAF
TRBV6-5	TRBJ1-5	ASRFTGNGNQPQH
TRBV6-5	TRBJ1-4	ASSYSGGEHEKLF
TRBV30	TRBJ1-2	AYPDQAGGYT
TRBV28	TRBJ2-1	ASSLNWQGADEQF
TRBV4-3	TRBJ2-7	ASSPGLAGVYEQY
TRBV5-4	TRBJ1-2	ASSRPGTSNYGYT
TRBV7-2	TRBJ1-2	ASSLAGNYGYT
TRBV28	TRBJ1-1	ASSSGQVGNTEAF
TRBV4-3	TRBJ1-2	ASSQDWGFGVNGYT
TRBV7-9	TRBJ1-2	ASSLSGQSNGYT
TRBV6-5	TRBJ2-3	ASSRGLADTDTQY
TRBV29-1	TRBJ2-2	SAPTSGREGGELF
TRBV18	TRBJ2-7	ASSPQESYEQY
TRBV4-3	TRBJ2-1	ASSQEGRGYNEQF
TRBV4-1	TRBJ1-6	ASSPGQSSYNSPLH
TRBV15	TRBJ1-5	ATRVSGNQPQH